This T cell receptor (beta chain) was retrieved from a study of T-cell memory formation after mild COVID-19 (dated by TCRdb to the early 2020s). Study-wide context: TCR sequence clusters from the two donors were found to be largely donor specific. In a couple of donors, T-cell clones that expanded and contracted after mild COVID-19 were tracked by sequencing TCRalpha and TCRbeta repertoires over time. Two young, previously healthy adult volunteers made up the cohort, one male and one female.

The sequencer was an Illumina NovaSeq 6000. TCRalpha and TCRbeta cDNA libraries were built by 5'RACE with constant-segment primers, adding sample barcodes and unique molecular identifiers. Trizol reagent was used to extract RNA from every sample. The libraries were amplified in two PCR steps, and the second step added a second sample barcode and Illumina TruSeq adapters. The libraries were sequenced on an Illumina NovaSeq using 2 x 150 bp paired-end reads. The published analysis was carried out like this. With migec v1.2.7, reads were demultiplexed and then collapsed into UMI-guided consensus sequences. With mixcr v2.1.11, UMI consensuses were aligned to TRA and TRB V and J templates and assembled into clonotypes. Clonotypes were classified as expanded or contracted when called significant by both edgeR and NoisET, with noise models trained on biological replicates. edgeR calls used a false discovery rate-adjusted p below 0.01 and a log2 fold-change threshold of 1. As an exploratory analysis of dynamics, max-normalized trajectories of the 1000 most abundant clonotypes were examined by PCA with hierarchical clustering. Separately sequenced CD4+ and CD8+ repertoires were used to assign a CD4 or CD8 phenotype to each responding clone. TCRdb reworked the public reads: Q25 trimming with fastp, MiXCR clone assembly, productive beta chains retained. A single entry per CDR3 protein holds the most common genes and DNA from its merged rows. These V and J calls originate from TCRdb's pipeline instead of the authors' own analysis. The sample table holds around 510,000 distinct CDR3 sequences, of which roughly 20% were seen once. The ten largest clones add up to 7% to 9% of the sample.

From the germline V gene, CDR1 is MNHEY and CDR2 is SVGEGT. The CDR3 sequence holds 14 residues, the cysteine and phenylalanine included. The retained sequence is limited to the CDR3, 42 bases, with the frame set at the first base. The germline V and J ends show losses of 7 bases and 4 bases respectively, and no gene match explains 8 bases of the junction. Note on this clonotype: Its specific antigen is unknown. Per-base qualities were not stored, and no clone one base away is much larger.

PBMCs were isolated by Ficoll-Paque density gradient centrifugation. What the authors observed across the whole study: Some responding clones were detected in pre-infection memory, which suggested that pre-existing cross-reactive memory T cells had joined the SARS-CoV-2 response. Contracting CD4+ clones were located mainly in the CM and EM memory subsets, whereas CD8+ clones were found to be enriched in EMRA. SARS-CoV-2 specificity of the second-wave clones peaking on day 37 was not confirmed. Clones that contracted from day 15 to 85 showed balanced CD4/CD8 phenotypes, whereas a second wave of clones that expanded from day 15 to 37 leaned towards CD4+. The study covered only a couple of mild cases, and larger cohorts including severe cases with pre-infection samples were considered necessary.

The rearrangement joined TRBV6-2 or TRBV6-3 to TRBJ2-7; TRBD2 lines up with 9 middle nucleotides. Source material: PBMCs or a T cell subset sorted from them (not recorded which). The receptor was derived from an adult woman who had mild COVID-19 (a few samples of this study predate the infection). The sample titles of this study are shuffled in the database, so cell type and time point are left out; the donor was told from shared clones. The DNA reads TGTGCCAGCACACGGAGCGGGAGGCTGTACGAGCAGTACTTC. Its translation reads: CASTRSGRLYEQYF.